These 21 T cell receptor beta chains originate from one sample sequenced in a study of cytomegalovirus exposure and HLA in healthy donors (dated by TCRdb to 2016 to 2017). The library was prepared using the immunoSEQ multiplex PCR assay. For the multiplex PCR, a mixture combining 60 forward primers for TCR Vbeta segments and 13 reverse primers for TCR Jbeta segments was used. TCRdb carries this immuneACCESS record with in-frame sequences only. Its versions omit some clonotypes, under half of them owing to an unresolved V gene in the studies checked, with the rest unexplained. The sample table shows about 130,000 clones, and more than 65% are seen once. The ten largest clones add up to about 13% of the sample. The specimen was PBMCs. All receptors come from a woman aged 60-75 years in good health and CMV-seropositive.

V usage is TRBV7-2 and J usage is TRBJ2-2, with 10 positions matching TRBD2. The CDR3 is made up of 14 amino acids. V lost 6 bases and J lost 9; bases outside the gene matches: 7. Germline V CDR1 and CDR2: SGHTA, FQGNSA. CDR3 in amino acids: CASRLSGGGWELFF. DNA for the CDR3: TGTGCCAGCAGACTAAGCGGGGGGGGTTGGGAGCTGTTTTTT.

This rearrangement joins TRBV10-3 to TRBJ2-5; 7 bases fit TRBD2. The CDR3 runs to 16 residues. Germline V gene data show CDR1 as ENHRY and CDR2 as SYGVKD. Unmatched junction bases numbered 6, after V lost 0 bases and J lost 2 bases. CDR3 nucleotides: TGTGCCATCAGTGAGTCGCGAGCGGGGACGCAAGAGACCCAGTACTTC. This translates into CAISESRAGTQETQYF.

The chain combines TRBV5-1 with TRBJ2-5; 13 bases map to TRBD2. This CDR3 is 17 amino acids long. The V gene end was trimmed by 0 bases and the J gene end by 4 bases; junction bases not matched to a gene: 6. Germline V gene lookup returns CDR1 SGHRS and CDR2 YFSETQ. CDR3 nucleotide sequence: TGCGCCAGCAGCTTGGGACTAGCGGGAGGTCGAGGAGAGACCCAGTACTTC. It encodes CASSLGLAGGRGETQYF. Full variable domain (remainder filled in from reference TRBV5-1 and TRBJ2-5): KAGVTQTPRYLIKTRGQQVTLSCSPISGHRSVSWYQQTPGQGLQFLFEYFSETQRNKGNFPGRFSGRQFSNSRSEMNVSTLELGDSALYLCASSLGLAGGRGETQYFGPGTRLLVL.

The chain combines TRBV30 with TRBJ1-5, with TRBD1 matching over 9 bases. The CDR3 consists of 15 residues. The V gene end was trimmed by 5 bases and the J gene end by 0 bases; junction bases not matched to a gene: 5. The germline gives CDR1 GTSNPN, CDR2 SVGIG (reference sequence). The CDR3 loop is CAWGQGLHSNQPQHF. DNA of the CDR3: TGTGCCTGGGGACAGGGGCTCCATAGCAATCAGCCCCAGCATTTT.

The V and J genes are TRBV19 and TRBJ1-5, with D possibly TRBD1 on 5 matching bases. Germline CDR1 is LNHDA and CDR2 is SQIVND (reference sequence). This CDR3 contains 17 residues. The V end was cut by 6 bases, the J end by 0 bases, with 18 bases between. CDR3 in amino acids: CASSNRHGRDSNQPQHF. DNA for the CDR3: TGTGCCAGTAGCAATCGACACGGCAGGGATAGCAATCAGCCCCAGCATTTT.

The J gene is TRBJ2-7, the V gene TRBV4-3; TRBD1 agrees at 7 bases. Trimming removed 8 bases from V and 2 bases from J; junction bases left unmatched: 9. The CDR3 is made up of 14 amino acids. Per the germline V gene, CDR1 is LGHNA and CDR2 is YSLEER. CDR3 in DNA: TGCGCCAGCGCCGTAAACAGGGGAACCTACGAGCAGTACTTC. The encoded protein is CASAVNRGTYEQYF.

This chain joins TRBV7-6 and TRBJ2-5; D unresolved. The germline V gene encodes CDR1 SGHVS and CDR2 FNYEAQ. V lost 5 bases to trimming and J lost 3 bases, with 22 bases between them. The CDR3 sequence is 17 residues long. The CDR3 here is CASSPPSRQLVKETQYF. Written as DNA, the CDR3 is TGTGCCAGCAGCCCACCCTCGCGGCAGCTCGTTAAAGAGACCCAGTACTTC.

This clone has only one observation. The CDR3 sequence is CASSPRTGGISGANVLTF. Here the CDR3 DNA reads TGTGCCAGTAGTCCCCGGACAGGGGGCATCTCTGGGGCCAACGTCCTGACTTTC. V is TRBV19 and J is TRBJ2-6; 11 bases map to TRBD1. Germline V gene lookup returns CDR1 LNHDA and CDR2 SQIVND (reference sequence). This CDR3 has 18 amino acids. J was trimmed by 0 bases and V by 5 bases; bases with no gene match: 6.

The rearrangement joins TRBV29-1 to TRBJ2-2; TRBD2 might be the D (7 bases). The CDR3 runs to 13 residues. V was pared by 5 bases and J by 3 bases, with 10 bases between. Germline lookup yields CDR1 SQVTM and CDR2 ANQGSEA. CDR3: CSVRGGDTGELFF. The CDR3 DNA follows: TGCAGCGTTAGGGGGGGGGACACCGGGGAGCTGTTTTTT.

This clone was counted between two and nine times. The V gene is TRBV14, the J gene TRBJ1-4, with D perhaps matching TRBD1 (6 bases). The ends were cut back, 7 bases at V and 6 bases at J, with 12 bases in the middle. This CDR3 spans 13 amino acids. From germline, CDR1 is SGHDN and CDR2 FVKESK. The CDR3 region has the DNA TGTGCCAGCAACCAGAGGGGGTATGAAAAACTGTTTTTT. Protein product: CASNQRGYEKLFF.

This clone has a single count. The J gene is TRBJ1-2, the V gene TRBV7-3; 9 bases are shared with TRBD1. The germline gives CDR1 SGHTA, CDR2 FQGTGA. The CDR3 length is 15 residues. V shed 5 bases and J 3 bases; nucleotides not matched to a gene: 7. CDR3 sequence: CASSLQGQGDYGYTF. CDR3 nucleotides: TGTGCCAGCAGCCTGCAGGGACAGGGTGACTATGGCTACACCTTC.

The chain's CDR3 is CASSQDRTSSGANVLTF. CDR3 DNA sequence: TGTGCCAGCAGCCAAGACAGGACCTCCTCTGGGGCCAACGTCCTGACTTTC. The V gene is TRBV25-1, the J gene TRBJ2-6; the D gene is possibly TRBD1 (6 bases). Per the germline V gene, CDR1 is MGHDK and CDR2 is SYGVNS. Trimming shortened V by 6 bases and J by 0 bases, and 15 bases separated the two germline ends. The CDR3 runs to 17 residues.

The gene calls are TRBV27 and TRBJ1-4; 9 nucleotides align to TRBD1. Germline V gene sequence: CDR1 MNHEY, CDR2 SMNVEV (reference sequence). J was trimmed by 7 bases and V by 0 bases; bases with no gene match: 6. The CDR3 loop spans 16 amino acids. DNA of the CDR3: TGTGCCAGCAGTTTATCAGGGACAGGGCTCGGTGAAAAACTGTTTTTT. Translated, it gives CASSLSGTGLGEKLFF.

V and J are TRBV7-9 and TRBJ1-1, with a possible D match to TRBD1 (5 bases). The CDR3 runs 14 residues. Deletions cut 5 bases from V and 8 bases from J, with 18 bases between. Looked up from germline, CDR1 is SEHNR and CDR2 is FQNEAQ (reference sequence). CDR3 amino acids: CASSTRGGSGEAFF. CDR3 coding DNA: TGTGCCAGCAGCACCCGTGGGGGGAGCGGAGAAGCTTTCTTT.

Comments on this clone: Distinct nucleotide sequences in the sample also encode this CDR3. The V call is TRBV27, the J call TRBJ1-5; 8 bases agree with TRBD1. This CDR3 is 15 amino acids long. Trimming at V came to 5 bases and at J to 0 bases, leaving 3 bases not matched to a gene. Germline V lookup: CDR1 MNHEY, CDR2 SMNVEV (reference sequence). The CDR3: CASSRTGYSNQPQHF. Here the CDR3 DNA reads TGTGCCAGCAGTCGGACAGGGTATAGCAATCAGCCCCAGCATTTT.

This chain uses TRBV5-1 with TRBJ2-5; 8 bases are a match to TRBD1. The J call may be in error: the DNA end matches TRBJ2-7 better. The germline CDR1 and CDR2 sequences are SGHRS and YFSETQ. The CDR3 runs to 15 residues. CDR3 DNA: TGCGCCAGCAGCTGGGGGGACAGGAAGACCTACGAGCAGTACTTC. It codes for CASSWGDRKTYEQYF.

This chain links TRBV11-2 with TRBJ1-2; tentatively, D is TRBD1 (6 bases). With 2 bases removed from V and 1 base from J, the gap between germline ends came to 11 bases. CDR1 is SGHAT and CDR2 is FQNNGV in the germline V gene. The CDR3 has 15 amino acids. CDR3 in amino acids: CASSLTQGGNYGYTF. CDR3 nucleotides: TGTGCCAGCAGCTTAACACAGGGTGGTAACTATGGCTACACCTTC.

J is TRBJ2-7 and V is TRBV5-4; D remains ambiguous. V lost 3 bases to trimming and J lost 0 bases, with 10 bases between them. This CDR3 comprises 14 residues. Germline lookup yields CDR1 SGHNT and CDR2 YYREEE (reference sequence). The CDR3 sequence: CASSSSRSSYEQYF. CDR3 coding DNA: TGTGCCAGCAGCTCATCGAGGAGCTCCTACGAGCAGTACTTC.

There are a few counts of this clone. The chain is built from TRBV6-5 and TRBJ2-1, with 8 bases aligning to TRBD2. This CDR3 region has 14 residues. V lost 5 bases, J lost 9 bases, and 9 bases stayed unmatched. CDR1 and CDR2 from the germline V gene are MNHEY and SVGAGI. The CDR3 nucleotides are TGTGCCAGCAGTCCTCCGGGACTAGTGAGTGAGCAGTTCTTC. Translating it yields CASSPPGLVSEQFF.

The chain carries TRBV5-8 and TRBJ1-1; no definite D call. The CDR3 runs to 13 residues. In germline, CDR1 is SGHTS, CDR2 YDEGEE. The ends were cut back, 0 bases at V and 6 bases at J, with 9 bases in the middle. The chain's CDR3 is CASSLGRGPEAFF. The CDR3 DNA reads as TGTGCCAGCAGCTTGGGGCGGGGTCCTGAAGCTTTCTTT.

A single count supports this clone. This chain uses TRBV27 with TRBJ2-7; 11 positions agree with TRBD2. This CDR3 region has 14 residues. Germline values: CDR1 MNHEY, CDR2 SMNVEV (reference sequence). Unmatched junction bases numbered 5, after V lost 6 bases and J lost 4 bases. The CDR3 protein is CASSPSSGRYEQYF. CDR3 nucleotides: TGTGCCAGCAGCCCTTCTAGCGGGAGGTACGAGCAGTACTTC.